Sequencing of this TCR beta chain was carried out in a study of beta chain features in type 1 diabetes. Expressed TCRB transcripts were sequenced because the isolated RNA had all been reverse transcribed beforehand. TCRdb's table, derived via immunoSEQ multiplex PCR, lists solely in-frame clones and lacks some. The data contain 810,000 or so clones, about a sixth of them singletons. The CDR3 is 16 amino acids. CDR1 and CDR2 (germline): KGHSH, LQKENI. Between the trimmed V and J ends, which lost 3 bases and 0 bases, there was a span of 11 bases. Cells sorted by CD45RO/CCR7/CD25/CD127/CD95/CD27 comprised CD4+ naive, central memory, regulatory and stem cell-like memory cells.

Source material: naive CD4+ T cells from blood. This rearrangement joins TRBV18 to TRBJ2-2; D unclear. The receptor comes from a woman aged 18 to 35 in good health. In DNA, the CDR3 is TGTGCCAGCTCACCCCCTTACATAGCGAACACCGGGGAGCTGTTTTTT. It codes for CASSPPYIANTGELFF.